This T cell receptor beta chain was captured by sequencing in a study of beta chain features in type 1 diabetes. Sequencing targeted expressed TCRB transcripts, as all isolated RNA had been reverse transcribed. For naive, central memory and regulatory T cell samples, reads averaged around 3.8 million. Sequencing used immunoSEQ multiplex PCR; TCRdb keeps in-frame clones, though not all of them. The data show about 340,000 clones, roughly 8% seen once. Sequenced material: central memory CD4+ T cells from blood. The source of this sequence is a woman aged 18-35 years in good health.

CDR3: CASSQDVAGGLGYTF. The CDR3 DNA reads as TGCGCCAGCAGCCAAGATGTGGCAGGGGGACTTGGCTACACCTTC. The chain employs TRBV4-1 and TRBJ1-2, with TRBD1 matching 7 bases. The CDR3 totals 15 residues. Germline loops: CDR1 MGHRA, CDR2 YSYEKL. V lost 0 bases and J lost 7; bases outside the gene matches: 8.